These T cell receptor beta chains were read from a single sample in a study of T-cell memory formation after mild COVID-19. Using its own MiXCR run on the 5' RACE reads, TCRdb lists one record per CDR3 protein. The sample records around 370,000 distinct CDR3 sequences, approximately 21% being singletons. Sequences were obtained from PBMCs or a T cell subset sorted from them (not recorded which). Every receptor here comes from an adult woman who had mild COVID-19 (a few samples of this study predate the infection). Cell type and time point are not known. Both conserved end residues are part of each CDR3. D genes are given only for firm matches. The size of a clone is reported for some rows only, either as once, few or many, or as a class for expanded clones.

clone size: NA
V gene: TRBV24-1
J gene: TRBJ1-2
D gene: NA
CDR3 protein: CATSDSGYGYTF
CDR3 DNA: TGTGCCACCAGTGATTCAGGATATGGCTACACCTTC

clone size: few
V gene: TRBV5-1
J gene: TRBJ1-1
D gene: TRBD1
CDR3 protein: CASSGTATEAFF
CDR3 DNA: TGCGCCAGCAGCGGGACAGCCACTGAAGCTTTCTTT

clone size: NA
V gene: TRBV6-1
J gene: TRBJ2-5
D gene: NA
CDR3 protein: CASSERNAPGETQYF
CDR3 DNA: TGTGCCAGCAGTGAAAGGAATGCCCCCGGGGAGACCCAGTACTTC

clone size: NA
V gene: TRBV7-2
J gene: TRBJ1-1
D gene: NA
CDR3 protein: CASSSSRGDTEAFF
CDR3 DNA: TGTGCCAGCAGCTCATCCCGGGGAGACACTGAAGCTTTCTTT

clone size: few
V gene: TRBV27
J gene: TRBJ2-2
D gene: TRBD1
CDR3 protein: CASSSGTVTTGELFF
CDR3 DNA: TGTGCCAGCAGCTCCGGGACAGTGACAACCGGGGAGCTGTTTTTT

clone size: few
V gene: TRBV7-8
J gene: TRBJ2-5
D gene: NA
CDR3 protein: CASQRGVVLGTQYF
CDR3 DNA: TGTGCCAGCCAAAGAGGGGTGGTACTCGGGACCCAGTACTTC

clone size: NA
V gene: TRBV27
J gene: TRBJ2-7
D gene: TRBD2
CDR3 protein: CASSLGTRATYEQYF
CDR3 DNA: TGTGCCAGCAGTTTAGGGACTAGGGCCACCTACGAGCAGTACTTC

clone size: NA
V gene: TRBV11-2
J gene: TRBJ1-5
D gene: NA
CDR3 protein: CASSLEGGKQPQHF
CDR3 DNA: TGTGCCAGCAGCTTAGAGGGAGGGAAACAGCCCCAGCATTTT

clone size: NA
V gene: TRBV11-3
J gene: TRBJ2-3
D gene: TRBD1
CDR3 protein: CASSRGGGQGADTQYF
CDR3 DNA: TGTGCCAGCAGCCGCGGTGGGGGACAGGGGGCAGATACGCAGTATTTT

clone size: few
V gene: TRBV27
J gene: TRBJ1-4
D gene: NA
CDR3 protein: CASRRTNEKLFF
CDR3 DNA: TGTGCCAGCAGGCGTACCAATGAAAAACTGTTTTTT

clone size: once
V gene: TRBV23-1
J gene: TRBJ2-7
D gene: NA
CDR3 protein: CASSLLEISSYEQYF
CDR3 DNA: TGCGCCAGCAGCCTCCTCGAGATAAGCTCCTACGAGCAGTACTTC

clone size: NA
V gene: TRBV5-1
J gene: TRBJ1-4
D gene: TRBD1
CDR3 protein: CASSTGQGDEKLFF
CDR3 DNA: TGCGCCAGCAGCACAGGACAGGGGGATGAAAAACTGTTTTTT

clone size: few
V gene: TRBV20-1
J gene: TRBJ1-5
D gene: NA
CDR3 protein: CSARGQDNQPQHF
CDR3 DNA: TGCAGTGCTAGAGGACAGGACAATCAGCCCCAGCATTTT

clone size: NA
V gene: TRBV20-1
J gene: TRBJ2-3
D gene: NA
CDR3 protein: CSAGTALGTDTQYF
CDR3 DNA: TGCAGTGCCGGGACCGCTTTAGGCACAGATACGCAGTATTTT

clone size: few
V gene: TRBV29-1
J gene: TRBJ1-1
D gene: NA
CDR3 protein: CSVQGSTWTEAFF
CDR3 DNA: TGCAGCGTTCAGGGGTCTACGTGGACTGAAGCTTTCTTT

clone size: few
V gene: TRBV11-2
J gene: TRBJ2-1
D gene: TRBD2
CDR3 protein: CASSKPGLAGGGEQFF
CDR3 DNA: TGTGCCAGCAGCAAACCGGGACTAGCGGGGGGAGGGGAGCAGTTCTTC

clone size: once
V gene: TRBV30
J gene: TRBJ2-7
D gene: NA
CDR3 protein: CAWGKISSYEQYF
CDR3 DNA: TGTGCCTGGGGGAAGATCAGCTCCTACGAGCAGTACTTC

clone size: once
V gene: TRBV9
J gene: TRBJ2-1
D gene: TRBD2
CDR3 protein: CASSASTSGAYNEQFF
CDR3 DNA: TGTGCCAGCAGCGCGTCGACTAGCGGGGCCTACAATGAGCAGTTCTTC

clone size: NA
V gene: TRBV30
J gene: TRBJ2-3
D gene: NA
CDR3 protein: CAWSVLSFTDTQYF
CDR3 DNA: TGTGCCTGGAGTGTTCTCAGTTTTACAGATACGCAGTATTTT

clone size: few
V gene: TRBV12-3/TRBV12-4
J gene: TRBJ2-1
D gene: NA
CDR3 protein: CASSRHSSYNEQFF
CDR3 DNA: TGTGCCAGCAGTAGGCACAGCTCCTACAATGAGCAGTTCTTC

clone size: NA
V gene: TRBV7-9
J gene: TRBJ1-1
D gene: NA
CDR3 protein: CASSLDLEGLKVAFF
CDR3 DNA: TGTGCCAGCAGCCTAGACCTTGAGGGGCTGAAGGTAGCTTTCTTT

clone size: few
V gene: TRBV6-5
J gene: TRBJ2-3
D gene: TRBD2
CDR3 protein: CASSYSVPGGQRWSTQYF
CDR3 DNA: TGTGCCAGCAGTTACTCGGTCCCGGGAGGACAAAGGTGGAGTACGCAGTATTTT